The following is a T cell receptor (beta chain) sequence with its context. No antigen is known for it. Generated by immunoSEQ multiplex PCR, the TCRdb table keeps only in-frame clones and is missing some. The repertoire holds about 97,000 clones, with 80% to 95% as singletons. The data originate from a study of graft-versus-host responses after intestinal transplantation. Study overall: Once they had received anti-thymocyte globulin induction, all recipients took tacrolimus and steroids for about three years.

Study findings and constraints: Peak circulating GvH clone levels were associated with early post-transplant HvG declines.

This CDR3 contains 17 residues. Trimming took off 0 bases at V and 0 bases at J, with 16 bases between the two ends. Germline V gene lookup returns CDR1 SGHNT and CDR2 YYREEE (reference sequence). The sample consisted of PBMCs, taken just under 460 days after intestinal transplant. The receptor's source is a human patient who received an intestinal transplant, so some T cells may come from the graft donor. The chain combines TRBV5-4 with TRBJ2-7, with a possible D match to TRBD1 (5 bases). This CDR3 reads CASSLGPDRQSSYEQYF. Written as DNA, the CDR3 is TGTGCCAGCAGCTTGGGGCCCGACAGACAAAGCTCCTACGAGCAGTACTTC.